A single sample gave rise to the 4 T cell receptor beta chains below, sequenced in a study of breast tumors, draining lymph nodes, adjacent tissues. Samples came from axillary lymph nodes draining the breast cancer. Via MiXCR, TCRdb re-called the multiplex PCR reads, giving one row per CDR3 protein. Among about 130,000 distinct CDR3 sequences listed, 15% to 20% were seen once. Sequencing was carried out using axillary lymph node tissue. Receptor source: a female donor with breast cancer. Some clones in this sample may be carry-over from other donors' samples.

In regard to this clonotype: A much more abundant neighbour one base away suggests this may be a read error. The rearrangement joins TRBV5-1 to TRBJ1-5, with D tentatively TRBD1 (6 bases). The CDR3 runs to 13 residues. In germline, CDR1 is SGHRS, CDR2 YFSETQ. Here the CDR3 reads CASGPPSGAPRHF. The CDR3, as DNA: TGTGCCAGCGGGCCGCCCTCGGGGGCCCCCCGGCATTTT.

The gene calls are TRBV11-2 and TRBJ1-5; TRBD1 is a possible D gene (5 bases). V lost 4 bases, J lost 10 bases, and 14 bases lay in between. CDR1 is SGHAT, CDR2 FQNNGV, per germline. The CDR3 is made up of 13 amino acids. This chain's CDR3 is CASSSGGRTPQHF. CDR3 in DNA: TGTGCCAGCAGCTCGGGTGGGAGGACACCCCAGCATTTT. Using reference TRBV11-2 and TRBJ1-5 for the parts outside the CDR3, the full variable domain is EAGVAQSPRYKIIEKRQSVAFWCNPISGHATLYWYQQILGQGPKLLIQFQNNGVVDDSQLPKDRFSAERLKGVDSTLKIQPAKLEDSAVYLCASSSGGRTPQHFGDGTRLSIL.

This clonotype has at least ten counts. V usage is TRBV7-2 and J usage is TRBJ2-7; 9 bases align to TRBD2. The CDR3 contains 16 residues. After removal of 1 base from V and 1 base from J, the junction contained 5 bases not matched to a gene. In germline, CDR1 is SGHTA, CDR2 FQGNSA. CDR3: CASSLGSGGISYEQYF. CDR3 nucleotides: TGTGCCAGCAGCTTAGGTAGCGGGGGAATTTCCTACGAGCAGTACTTC.

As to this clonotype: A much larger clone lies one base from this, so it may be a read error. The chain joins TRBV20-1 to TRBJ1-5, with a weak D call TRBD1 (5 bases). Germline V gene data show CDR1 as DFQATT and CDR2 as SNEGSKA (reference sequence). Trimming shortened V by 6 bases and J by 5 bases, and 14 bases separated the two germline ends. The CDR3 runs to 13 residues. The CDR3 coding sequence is TGCAGTGCCAGGGAAAGGGTCGATCAGCCCCAGCATTTT. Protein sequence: CSARERVDQPQHF.